The rows below give T cell receptor beta chains drawn from one sample of a study of cytomegalovirus exposure and HLA in healthy donors. Only in-frame clones appear in the TCRdb table, and some are missing; sequencing was by immunoSEQ multiplex PCR. The top ten clones hold roughly 2.6% of a sample with approximately 160,000 clones, about 76% of them seen once. Sequencing was performed on PBMCs. The receptors come from a middle-aged woman in good health and CMV-seropositive. CDR3s include the opening cysteine and the closing phenylalanine or tryptophan. The D gene is left open where the match is weak. Clone size is shown for a subset of rows, as once, few, many or a class of expanded clone.

j_call,d_call,clone_size,v_call,cdr3_aa,cdr3_nt
TRBJ1-2,.,.,TRBV5-1,CASSLGETLNYGYTF,TGCGCCAGCAGCTTGGGGGAGACGTTGAACTATGGCTACACCTTC
TRBJ2-3,.,.,TRBV7-8,CASSLVVGLTGDTQYF,TGTGCCAGCAGCTTAGTGGTGGGGCTCACAGGGGATACGCAGTATTTT
TRBJ2-2,TRBD2,.,TRBV4-3,CASSQDRGLAGGRGTGELFF,TGCGCCAGCAGCCAAGATAGGGGCCTAGCGGGGGGCCGGGGCACCGGGGAGCTGTTTTTT
TRBJ2-2,TRBD1,.,TRBV6-1,CASSLGTGVAGELFF,TGTGCCAGCAGTTTGGGGACAGGGGTGGCCGGGGAGCTGTTTTTT
TRBJ2-1,.,.,TRBV10-2,CASSATGEQFF,TGCGCCAGCAGTGCTACCGGTGAGCAGTTCTTC
TRBJ1-1,.,.,TRBV19,CASSIEGVQNTEAFF,TGTGCCAGTAGTATAGAGGGAGTACAGAACACTGAAGCTTTCTTT
TRBJ2-1,TRBD2,.,TRBV11-2,CASSLSGGARNEQFF,TGTGCCAGCAGCTTGAGCGGGGGGGCTAGGAATGAGCAGTTCTTC
TRBJ1-6,.,.,TRBV6-5,CASTQGRNSPLHF,TGTGCCAGCACTCAGGGTCGTAATTCACCCCTCCACTTT
TRBJ2-3,.,.,TRBV6-4,CASSSGLSIGTDTQYF,TGTGCCAGCAGTTCGGGACTTTCAATCGGGACAGATACGCAGTATTTT
TRBJ2-5,TRBD1,.,TRBV19,CASSGPGQVGETQYF,TGTGCCAGTAGTGGCCCGGGACAGGTGGGGGAGACCCAGTACTTC
TRBJ2-1,.,few,TRBV5-1,CASSLSSYNEQFF,TGCGCCAGCAGCCTGAGCTCCTACAATGAGCAGTTCTTC
TRBJ2-5,TRBD2,.,TRBV13,CASSLGGRAGLETQYF,TGTGCCAGCAGCTTAGGCGGGAGGGCCGGGTTAGAGACCCAGTACTTC
TRBJ1-5,.,.,TRBV5-4,CASSVQGQPQHF,TGTGCCAGCAGCGTACAGGGTCAGCCCCAGCATTTT